These 5 T cell receptor beta chains originate from one sample sequenced in a study of T-cell reconstitution after alpha-beta-depleted transplantation in children. The authors prepared the TCRbeta library with unique molecular identifiers. One entry per CDR3 protein results from TCRdb running MiXCR on the PCR reads. The sample holds roughly 500,000 distinct CDR3 sequences, 10% to 13% seen once. Sequenced here: PBMCs, sampled before TCRalphabeta/CD19-depleted stem cell transplant. The receptors were gathered from a child under 10 years old with inherited bone marrow failure, due to receive a stem cell transplant.

The gene calls are TRBV5-6 and TRBJ1-1, with TRBD1 matching over 9 bases. This CDR3 comprises 14 residues. Germline assignment: CDR1 SGHDT and CDR2 YYEEEE. The V gene end was trimmed by 4 bases and the J gene end by 5 bases; junction bases not matched to a gene: 6. In DNA, the CDR3 is TGTGCCAGCAGCCAGGGACAGGGTAGAACTGAAGCTTTCTTT. Translation: CASSQGQGRTEAFF.

This clonotype occurred many times. The genes are TRBV28 and TRBJ1-6; TRBD1 aligns across 8 bases. The CDR3 extends over 13 amino acids. Per the germline V gene, CDR1 is MDHEN and CDR2 is SYDVKM. V lost 5 bases to trimming and J lost 9 bases; unmatched junction nucleotides: 3. For the CDR3, the DNA is TGTGCCAGCAGTACGGGGACAGGTTCACCCCTCCACTTT. As protein: CASSTGTGSPLHF.

This clonotype was seen a handful of times. This chain links TRBV10-3 with TRBJ2-1; TRBD1 matches 8 bases. The CDR3 contains 15 residues. Per the germline V gene, CDR1 is ENHRY and CDR2 is SYGVKD. V shed 4 bases and J 8 bases; nucleotides not matched to a gene: 10. In nucleotides, the CDR3 is TGTGCCATCAGTGGCCCCGGACAGGGTACCGATGAGCAGTTCTTC. Its protein is CAISGPGQGTDEQFF.

This clonotype turned up a few times. V usage is TRBV18 and J usage is TRBJ2-7; D might be TRBD2 (6 bases). CDR3 length: 14 residues. V lost 4 bases to trimming and J lost 3 bases, with 13 bases between them. From germline, CDR1 is KGHSH and CDR2 LQKENI. Here the CDR3 DNA reads TGTGCCAGCTCACTCCCGGAGGGGAACTACGAGCAGTACTTC. Translated, it gives CASSLPEGNYEQYF.

This clonotype was counted only a few times. V is TRBV27 and J is TRBJ2-1; TRBD1 aligns across 7 bases. CDR1 MNHEY and CDR2 SMNVEV come from the germline V gene (reference sequence). V shed 3 bases, J shed 0 bases, and the junction held 14 bases outside the gene matches. The CDR3 sequence is 19 residues long. CDR3 amino acids: CASSFPRGSSRSSYNEQFF. CDR3 DNA: TGTGCCAGCAGTTTTCCCAGGGGGTCTAGCCGGAGCTCCTACAATGAGCAGTTCTTC.